This T cell receptor beta chain was profiled in a study of cytomegalovirus exposure and HLA in healthy donors. Some clones are missing from TCRdb's copy, which holds only in-frame ones; the method was immunoSEQ multiplex PCR. The sample lists under 200,000 clones; around 92% were seen once. Worth noting for this clone: What it binds is unknown.

Notes on the study in general: Overall, roughly 160 TCR beta chains were annotated as cytomegalovirus-associated. In the 90 to 150 validation repertoires, more than 85% of cluster scores exceeded 0, per a later analysis.

The donors were part of the approximately 130-subject validation cohort, which stood apart from the 666-subject first cohort. Germline V CDR1 and CDR2: SGHVS, FQNEAQ. V dropped 3 bases and J dropped 0 bases, with 12 bases sitting between them. The CDR3 runs 16 residues. The specimen sequenced was PBMCs. This rearrangement joins TRBV7-8 to TRBJ1-5, with D hard to call. The TCR comes from a woman under 30 in good health and CMV-seropositive. Written as DNA, the CDR3 is TGTGCCAGCAGCTTGGAAGGAGCGGTTAGCAATCAGCCCCAGCATTTT. As protein: CASSLEGAVSNQPQHF.